The 3 T cell receptor beta chains below all came from one sample that was sequenced in a study of technical replicates of blood from a few donors. Profiling relied on immunoSEQ multiplex PCR, and the TCRdb table lists in-frame clones only, not all of them. The table lists about 70,000 clones, more than 85% of them singletons. The sequenced sample consisted of T cells isolated from PBMCs. These receptors all stem from a human donor in good health.

The chain carries TRBV6-5 and TRBJ2-7; TRBD2 is a possible D gene (5 bases). This CDR3 contains 12 residues. Trimming removed 0 bases at V and 6 bases at J, with 6 bases between. Germline CDR1 and CDR2: MNHEY and SVGAGI. The CDR3 loop is CASSYSGGEQYF. For the CDR3, the DNA is TGTGCCAGCAGTTACTCCGGAGGCGAGCAGTACTTC.

The rearrangement links TRBV7-8 to TRBJ2-3; 16 bases agree with TRBD2. Germline CDR1 is SGHVS and CDR2 is FQNEAQ. This CDR3 is built from 21 residues. Trimming removed 5 bases from V and 1 base from J; junction bases left unmatched: 15. DNA for the CDR3: TGTGCCAGCAGCGCCGACCCGGGACTAGCGGGAGGGTCTCGGTGCACAGATACGCAGTATTTT. Translating gives CASSADPGLAGGSRCTDTQYF.

The CDR3 spells CASTPGGGYTEAFF. CDR3 nucleotide sequence: TGTGCCAGCACGCCGGGCGGGGGGTACACTGAAGCTTTCTTT. This sequence joins TRBV6-5 and TRBJ1-1; D perhaps matches TRBD1 (5 bases). Looked up from germline, CDR1 is MNHEY and CDR2 is SVGAGI. CDR3 length equals 14 residues. Trimming took off 7 bases at V and 3 bases at J, with 15 bases between the two ends.